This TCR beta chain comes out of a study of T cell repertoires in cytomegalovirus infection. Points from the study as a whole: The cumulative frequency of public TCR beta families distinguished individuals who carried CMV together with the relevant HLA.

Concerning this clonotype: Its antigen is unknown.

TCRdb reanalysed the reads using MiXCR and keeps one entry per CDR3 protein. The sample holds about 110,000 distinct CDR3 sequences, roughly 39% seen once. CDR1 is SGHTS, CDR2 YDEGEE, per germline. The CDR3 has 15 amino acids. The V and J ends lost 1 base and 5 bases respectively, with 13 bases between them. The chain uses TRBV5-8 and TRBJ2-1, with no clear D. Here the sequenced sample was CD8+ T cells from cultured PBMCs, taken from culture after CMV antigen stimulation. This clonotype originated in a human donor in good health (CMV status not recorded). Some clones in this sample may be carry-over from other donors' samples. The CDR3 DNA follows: TGTGCCAGCAGCTTGAGACCGCGTAGGCACAATGAGCAGTTCTTC. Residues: CASSLRPRRHNEQFF.